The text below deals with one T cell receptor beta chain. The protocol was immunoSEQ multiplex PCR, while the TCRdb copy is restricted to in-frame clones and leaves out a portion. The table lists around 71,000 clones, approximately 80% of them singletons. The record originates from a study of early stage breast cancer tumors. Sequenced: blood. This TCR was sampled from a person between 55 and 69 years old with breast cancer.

As DNA, the CDR3 is TGTGCCGTAGGGGCAAATGGAAACACCATATATTTT. Translating gives CAVGANGNTIYF. V and J are TRBV6-5 and TRBJ1-3; D possibly corresponds to TRBD1 (5 bases). V lost 11 bases, J lost 3 bases, and 11 bases lay in between. Germline V gene lookup returns CDR1 MNHEY and CDR2 SVGAGI. The CDR3 is 12 residues long.